This T cell receptor (beta chain) was sequenced in a study of vaccination and CD4 T cells after COVID-19 (dated by TCRdb to between 2021 and 2024). With respect to the entire study: Every convalescent patient had a positive nasal swab PCR test for SARS-CoV-2, with mild disease in roughly ten patients and severe disease in one. In the convalescent cohort there were six males and four females, among whom were two Hispanic individuals, seven Caucasians, two Asians and one multiracial person. Each participant got two doses of either the Pfizer-BioNTech BNT162b2 vaccine (n=8) or the Moderna mRNA-1273 vaccine (n=2). Post-COVID blood samples from convalescent patients were collected a median of around 100 days after diagnosis, with a range of roughly 35 to 180 days. Post-vaccine blood samples were collected a median of about 66 days after the second vaccine dose, ranging from about 13 to 250 days. The cultures were stimulated with overlapping spike peptide pools from SARS-CoV-2 and from the common cold coronaviruses HCoV-NL63, HCoV-OC43 and HCoV-229E. Control cultures received a CEFX viral epitope pool as the positive control, an HIV-1 Nef peptide pool as the negative control, or no peptide. The spike-specific CD4+ TCR repertoire was compared before and after mRNA vaccination in over nine COVID-19 convalescent patients and a handful of infection-naive healthy vaccine recipients. The paper's findings and limits, for the study overall: In convalescent patients, nearly all vaccine-specific clones (304 of 307) were found to be mono-reactive for SARS-CoV-2 spike rather than cross-reactive with common cold coronaviruses. Relatively few convalescent patients were included in the study, and early timepoints after natural infection were not analyzed. Among the post-vaccine SARS-CoV-2-reactive clones in convalescent patients, a median around 86% showed up only after vaccination, which suggests vaccine-specific priming. Although the median number of SARS-CoV-2-reactive clonotypes went up from some 23 after infection to 35 to 40 after vaccination, the increase was not significant.

The library was built by means of PCR. At the Johns Hopkins FTIC core, DNA from the cultured CD4+ T cells underwent TCR sequencing with the Oncomine TCR Beta short-read assay. The QIAamp micro DNA kit was used to extract genomic DNA from the cultured CD4+ T cells. Oncomine TCR Beta libraries from cultured CD4+ T cells were pooled with unique dual indexes and sequenced on an Illumina iSeq 100. For the original study's pipeline: Non-productive sequences were filtered out, and CDR3s that did not start with C, did not end with F or W, or were shorter than 7 amino acids were discarded. Antigen-specific clonotypes were identified with the MANAFEST web application by comparing peptide-stimulated wells with reference and other culture wells. Positive clones required FDR below 0.05, an odds ratio above 5, and productive frequency above 0.1% in at least two of three replicate wells. A clonotype counted as cross-reactive if it showed significant expansion both in the SARS-CoV-2 spike wells and in at least one common cold coronavirus spike condition. CDR3 homology was assessed with Levenshtein distances (stringdist) and unrooted phylogenetic trees (ape) in R version 3.6.1. TCRdb itself trimmed the public reads at Q25 with fastp, ran MiXCR and retained productive beta chains. For every CDR3 protein sequence, its rows merge into one entry that carries the most common genes and DNA. The V and J calls here are based on TCRdb, not the publication. The sample records approximately 9,300 distinct CDR3 sequences, 55% to 75% of which are singletons. The ten most abundant clones make up 15% to 20% of the sample.

Concerning this clonotype: The antigen it recognizes is unknown. No base-level quality is on record; no much larger clone is a single base apart.

The treatment or condition label for this specimen denotes: roughly 11-day PBMC culture with coronavirus spike peptide pools or control peptides (ViraFEST assay). The ViraFEST assay, used in the study, expanded antigen-specific T cells with peptide pools and then identified the expanded clonotypes through TCR sequencing. The convalescent patients' positive SARS-CoV-2 PCR tests fell between March and December 2020, which was before the Alpha, Beta and Delta variants emerged in the United States. PBMCs were cultured at 1.5 million to 2.5 million per well in IMDM supplemented with about 5% human AB serum and 8.5 to 10 IU/ml IL-2, with approximately 10 ug/ml peptide pools added. On days 3 and 7, half of the culture medium was replaced with fresh IL-2-containing medium. After 10 days of culture, CD4+ T cells were isolated by negative selection using the EasySep CD4+ T cell isolation kit. Ficoll-Paque Plus gradient centrifugation was used to isolate PBMCs from whole blood, and the isolated PBMCs were then either used fresh or cryopreserved at -140C. Each culture condition was generally run in triplicate wells.

Germline trimming: 4 bases from V, 8 bases from J; junction bases outside gene matches: 9. Counted from cysteine to phenylalanine, this CDR3 has 14 amino acids. The read is trimmed to its CDR3 DNA, 42 bases read in frame from base 1. The germline V gene specifies SGHVS as CDR1 and FQNEAQ as CDR2. Sequenced: CD4+ T cells from blood, cultured in vitro. The receptor comes from a human donor who had recovered from COVID-19. Here the chain combines TRBV7-8 and TRBJ1-1; 8 junctional bases match TRBD1. The CDR3 here reads CASSSADRGGEAFF. The base sequence is TGTGCCAGCAGCTCGGCCGACAGGGGTGGGGAAGCTTTCTTT. The full variable domain, completed from the reference TRBV7-8 and TRBJ1-1 proteins outside the CDR3, reads GAGVSQSPRYKVAKRGQDVALRCDPISGHVSLFWYQQALGQGPEFLTYFQNEAQLDKSGLPSDRFFAERPEGSVSTLKIQRTQQEDSAVYLCASSSADRGGEAFFGQGTRLTVV.